Listed here are 17 T cell receptor beta chains from one sample, sequenced in a study of shared clonotypes between healthy human individuals. Terminally differentiated effector memory CD45RA+ cells were left out of the naive CD8 fraction, which was CD45RO-negative and positively selected for CCR7. Libraries were prepared by immunoSEQ multiplex PCR; TCRdb keeps only in-frame clonotypes and omits some of them. The table records 1.5 million to 2.5 million clones, about 95% of them present only once. The sample was naive CD8+ T cells sorted from blood. All receptors come from a man aged 18-30 years in good health.

This chain joins TRBV27 and TRBJ2-3; D possibly matches TRBD1 or TRBD2 (5 bases each). The CDR3 has 16 residues. V gave up 0 bases and J gave up 5 bases, with 15 bases separating them. Germline V gene data show CDR1 as MNHEY and CDR2 as SMNVEV (reference sequence). The CDR3 reads CASSLSGPDGGDTQYF. CDR3 sequence (DNA): TGTGCCAGCAGTTTATCGGGACCGGATGGAGGAGATACGCAGTATTTT.

J is TRBJ2-7 and V is TRBV27; 9 bases line up with TRBD1. Germline CDR1 is MNHEY and CDR2 is SMNVEV (reference sequence). The V segment lost 6 bases and the J segment 0 bases; nucleotides outside the gene matches: 6. The CDR3 contains 15 residues. CDR3 nucleotide sequence: TGTGCCAGCAGATCCGGGACAGGGCTCTCCTACGAGCAGTACTTC. Protein: CASRSGTGLSYEQYF.

The V and J genes are TRBV7-9 and TRBJ2-7; 11 bases are a match to TRBD2. The CDR3 loop spans 19 amino acids. V trimming: 4 bases; J trimming: 3 bases; junction bases outside the gene matches: 17. Germline CDR1 SEHNR, CDR2 FQNEAQ (reference sequence). The CDR3 protein is CASSSRGGLADSTLYEQYF. In nucleotides, the CDR3 is TGTGCCAGCAGCTCGAGGGGGGGACTAGCGGACTCCACGCTCTACGAGCAGTACTTC.

V gene TRBV6-1 combines with J gene TRBJ2-7; D remains ambiguous. The CDR3 extends over 16 amino acids. V was cut by 1 base and J by 3 bases, with 16 bases left in between. Looked up from germline, CDR1 is MNHNS and CDR2 is SASEGT. For the CDR3, the DNA is TGTGCCAGCAGTGAAGATGACGATTCTCGCCTCTACGAGCAGTACTTC. Translating it yields CASSEDDDSRLYEQYF.

This clone was recorded once. The J gene is TRBJ2-2, the V gene TRBV2; D possibly corresponds to TRBD1 (6 bases). The germline CDR1 and CDR2 sequences are SNHLY and FYNNEI. The CDR3 consists of 15 residues. V dropped 7 bases and J dropped 1 base, with 13 bases sitting between them. The CDR3: CASTKGHGNTGELFF. Here the CDR3 DNA reads TGTGCCAGCACGAAGGGACATGGGAACACCGGGGAGCTGTTTTTT.

CDR3 DNA: TGTGCCAGCAGCATCCGTGAGAGCGGTCAAGAGACCCAGTACTTC. Amino acid sequence: CASSIRESGQETQYF. The rearrangement links TRBV21-1 to TRBJ2-5; the table's D call, TRBD2, was not checked against the DNA. TRBV21-1 corresponds to a pseudogene. The CDR3 is 15 amino acids.

This clone was picked up one time. This rearrangement joins TRBV7-9 to TRBJ2-2; possible D gene TRBD2, 5 bases. This CDR3 contains 15 residues. The germline gives CDR1 SEHNR, CDR2 FQNEAQ (reference sequence). Trimming cost V 4 bases and J 1 base, with 10 bases left between them. DNA of the CDR3: TGTGCCAGCAGCTCACAGCGGAAGAACACCGGGGAGCTGTTTTTT. It specifies CASSSQRKNTGELFF.

V is TRBV5-8 and J is TRBJ2-7; D might be TRBD1 (6 bases). V dropped 1 base and J dropped 2 bases, with 13 bases sitting between them. Germline V gene lookup returns CDR1 SGHTS and CDR2 YDEGEE. The CDR3 has 15 residues. The CDR3 loop reads CASSLRPGDTYEQYF. The CDR3 DNA is TGTGCCAGCAGCTTGAGACCAGGGGATACCTACGAGCAGTACTTC.

Points on this clone: At one boundary the junction diverges from the germline segment, which might be a read error. The chain carries TRBV28 and TRBJ2-7; D remains unclear. Looked up from germline, CDR1 is MDHEN and CDR2 is SYDVKM. The CDR3 has 14 amino acids. The CDR3 nucleotides read TGTGCCAGTAGTTTCCCGACCGGAACTTACGAGCAGTACTTC. It translates to CASSFPTGTYEQYF.

This clone was counted a single time. The chain has TRBV7-9 and TRBJ2-1; tentatively, D is TRBD1 (5 bases). V was shortened by 5 bases and J by 3 bases, with 14 bases between the two germline ends. The CDR3 spans 15 residues. Germline CDR1 is SEHNR and CDR2 is FQNEAQ (reference sequence). The CDR3 DNA reads TGTGCCAGCAGCCCACAGGACCGGAACTACAATGAGCAGTTCTTC. It codes for CASSPQDRNYNEQFF.

The rearrangement uses TRBV6-1 and TRBJ1-6, with 12 bases aligning to TRBD1. Trimming removed 0 bases from V and 4 bases from J; junction bases left unmatched: 1. The germline V gene has CDR1 MNHNS and CDR2 SASEGT. The CDR3 consists of 17 residues. The CDR3 region has the DNA TGTGCCAGCAGTGAAGCGGGACAGGGGGCTTATAATTCACCCCTCCACTTT. This codes for CASSEAGQGAYNSPLHF.

The rearrangement links TRBV5-1 to TRBJ2-7; TRBD2 matches 8 bases. Trimming at V came to 0 bases and at J to 5 bases, leaving 7 bases not matched to a gene. Germline V CDR1 and CDR2: SGHRS, YFSETQ. This CDR3 contains 15 residues. The CDR3 DNA is TGCGCCAGCAGCTTGGTGCTAGCGGGTTCCGACGAGCAGTACTTC. Amino acid sequence: CASSLVLAGSDEQYF.

V and J are TRBV7-9 and TRBJ2-7; TRBD1 agrees at 7 bases. Germline CDR1 is SEHNR and CDR2 is FQNEAQ (reference sequence). The J segment lost 0 bases and the V segment lost 3 bases, leaving 14 bases of the junction unmatched. The CDR3 runs to 18 residues. The CDR3 sequence: CASSFELGQPYSSYEQYF. In DNA form, the CDR3 reads TGTGCCAGCAGCTTTGAATTGGGACAGCCTTATAGCTCCTACGAGCAGTACTTC.

This clone was detected once. V and J are TRBV6-1 and TRBJ1-2, with D unresolved. The CDR3 has 13 residues. The germline V gene has CDR1 MNHNS and CDR2 SASEGT. V was pared by 4 bases and J by 2 bases, with 8 bases between. CDR3 bases: TGTGCCAGCAGTGGAGGCCGGAACTATGGCTACACCTTC. Protein sequence: CASSGGRNYGYTF.

This clone came up a few times. The chain carries TRBV27 and TRBJ1-2; 7 bases match TRBD1. This CDR3 is built from 12 residues. Germline trimming cut 5 bases from V and 7 bases from J; bases unmatched to any gene: 4. Germline assignment: CDR1 MNHEY and CDR2 SMNVEV (reference sequence). CDR3 region: CASSTRTGGYTF. The CDR3 bases are TGTGCCAGCAGTACGAGGACAGGTGGCTACACCTTC.

The rearrangement links TRBV19 to TRBJ1-2; D gene ambiguous. The germline V and J ends were trimmed by 5 bases and 1 base, with 17 bases remaining between them. Per germline, CDR1 LNHDA and CDR2 SQIVND (reference sequence). This CDR3 comprises 16 residues. Written as DNA, the CDR3 is TGTGCCAGTAGTTACCCCTCGGGTCGAGTTAACTATGGCTACACCTTC. Encoded protein: CASSYPSGRVNYGYTF.

The chain links TRBV7-3 to TRBJ2-7, with 12 bases that match TRBD2. This CDR3 is built from 18 residues. V lost 5 bases to trimming and J lost 0 bases; unmatched junction nucleotides: 11. Looked up from germline, CDR1 is SGHTA and CDR2 is FQGTGA. The CDR3 region has the DNA TGTGCCAGCAGCCCGACTAGCGGGGGAGCCTCTTTCTCCTACGAGCAGTACTTC. Translation gives CASSPTSGGASFSYEQYF.